This T cell receptor beta chain was identified during a study of cytomegalovirus exposure and HLA in healthy donors. The CDR3 contains 16 residues. V was shortened by 0 bases and J by 8 bases, with 19 bases between the two germline ends. CDR1 is MGHDK, CDR2 SYGVNS, per germline. Method: immunoSEQ multiplex PCR; TCRdb's copy keeps in-frame clones and lacks some. The sample lists more than 120,000 clones; around 86% were seen once. Concerning this clone itself: Its antigen is unidentified.

Whole-study findings and limits: Rare TCR sequences predominated, though certain public TCRs were found in many donors. Subsequent analysis of the 100 to 150 validation repertoires found a tendency for first-cohort TCR clusters to co-occur.

Material: PBMCs. V is TRBV25-1 and J is TRBJ1-2; D may be TRBD1 (6 bases). The origin of this receptor is a man aged 18 to 30 in good health and CMV-seropositive. The CDR3 region is CASSEYGQGRYWGYTF. CDR3 in DNA: TGTGCCAGCAGTGAATATGGCCAGGGGCGGTATTGGGGCTACACCTTC.